One T cell receptor (beta chain) is described in this entry. As handled by the study authors: Amplification of reference gene primers was used by the study to estimate nucleated cell counts. Profiling relied on immunoSEQ multiplex PCR, and the TCRdb table lists in-frame clones only, not all of them. V, J and clone size derive from that table, while D and trimming were established from the DNA sequence. The data contain roughly 250,000 clones, 88% of them seen just once; the ten biggest clones take up about 3.4%. Exposed participants encountered a COVID-19 case during the 2 weeks preceding study entry. This CDR3 is 13 amino acids long. The V gene lost 1 base and the J gene lost 9 bases, with 8 bases spanning the gap. The germline CDR1 and CDR2 sequences are SGHKS and YYEKEE (reference sequence). The data are from a study of blood T cell repertoires in COVID-19. Background on the study: The analysed material was cDNA or gDNA that came from T cells, B-cell-depleted T cells, or PBMCs.

This sequence originates from a woman in her thirties or forties who had been exposed to COVID-19. V gene TRBV5-5 combines with J gene TRBJ1-6; weak D call: TRBD1 (5 bases). Material for sequencing was PBMCs or T cells enriched from blood (not recorded which). CDR3 nucleotide sequence: TGTGCCAGCAGCTTGCAGGGAATTTCACCCCTCCACTTT. Its translation is CASSLQGISPLHF.